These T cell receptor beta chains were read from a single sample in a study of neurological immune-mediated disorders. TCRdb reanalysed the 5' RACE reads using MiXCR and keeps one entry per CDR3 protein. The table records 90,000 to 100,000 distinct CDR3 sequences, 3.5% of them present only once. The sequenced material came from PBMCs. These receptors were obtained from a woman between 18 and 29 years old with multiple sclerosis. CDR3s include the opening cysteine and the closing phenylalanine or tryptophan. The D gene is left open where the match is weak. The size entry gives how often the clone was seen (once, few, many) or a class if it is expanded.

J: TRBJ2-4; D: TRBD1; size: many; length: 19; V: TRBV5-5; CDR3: CASSLGQGDPSLAKNIQYF; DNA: TGTGCCAGCAGCTTGGGACAGGGGGATCCTAGCCTAGCCAAAAACATTCAGTACTTC
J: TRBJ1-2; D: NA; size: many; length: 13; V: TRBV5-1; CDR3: CASSPQGSYGYTF; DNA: TGCGCCAGCAGCCCCCAGGGAAGCTATGGCTACACCTTC
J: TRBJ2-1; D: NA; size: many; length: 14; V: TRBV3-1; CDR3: CASSQGSYHHEQFF; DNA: TGTGCCAGCAGCCAAGGGTCTTACCACCATGAGCAGTTCTTC
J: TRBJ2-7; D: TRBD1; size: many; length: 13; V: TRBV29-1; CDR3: CSVVGTETYEQYF; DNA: TGCAGCGTTGTAGGGACAGAGACCTACGAGCAGTACTTC
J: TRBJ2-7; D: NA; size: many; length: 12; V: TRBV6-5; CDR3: CASSPTGIEQYF; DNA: TGTGCCAGCAGTCCTACAGGGATTGAGCAGTACTTC
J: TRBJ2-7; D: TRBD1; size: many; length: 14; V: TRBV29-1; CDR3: CSVSATGANYEQYF; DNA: TGCAGCGTTTCCGCGACAGGGGCGAACTACGAGCAGTACTTC
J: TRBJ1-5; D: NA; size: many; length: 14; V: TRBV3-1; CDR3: CASSQDTRDQPQHF; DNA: TGTGCCAGCAGCCAAGATACGAGGGATCAGCCCCAGCATTTT
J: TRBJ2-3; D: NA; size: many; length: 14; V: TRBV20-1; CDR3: CSAPLAVSPDTQYF; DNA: TGCAGTGCTCCACTGGCGGTTTCCCCAGATACGCAGTATTTT
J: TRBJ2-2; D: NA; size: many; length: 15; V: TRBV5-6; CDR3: CASSLVVGIPGELFF; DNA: TGTGCCAGCAGCTTGGTAGTGGGGATTCCCGGGGAGCTGTTTTTT
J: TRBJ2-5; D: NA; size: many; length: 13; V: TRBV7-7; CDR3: CASSSGLGETQYF; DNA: TGTGCCAGCAGTTCCGGACTGGGGGAGACCCAGTACTTC
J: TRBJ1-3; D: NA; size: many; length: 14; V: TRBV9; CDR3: CASSVGSPGNTIYF; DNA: TGTGCCAGCAGCGTAGGGTCCCCGGGAAACACCATATATTTT
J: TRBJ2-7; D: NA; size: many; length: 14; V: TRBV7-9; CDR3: CASNKWGERNEQYF; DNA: TGTGCCAGCAACAAGTGGGGGGAAAGAAACGAGCAGTACTTC
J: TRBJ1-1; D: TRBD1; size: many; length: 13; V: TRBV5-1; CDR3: CASSLEWTGDSFF; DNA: TGCGCCAGCAGCTTGGAATGGACAGGGGATTCTTTCTTT
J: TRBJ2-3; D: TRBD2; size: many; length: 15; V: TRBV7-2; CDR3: CASSLPGGSSPGLDF; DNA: TGTGCCAGCAGCTTACCCGGCGGGAGCTCCCCAGGGTTGGATTTT
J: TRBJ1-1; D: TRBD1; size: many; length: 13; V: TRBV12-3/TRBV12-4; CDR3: CASSRQGFTEAFF; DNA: TGTGCCAGCAGCCGACAGGGTTTCACTGAAGCTTTCTTT
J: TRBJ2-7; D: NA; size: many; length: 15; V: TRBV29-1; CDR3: CSVEGEGLGSYEQYF; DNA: TGCAGCGTTGAAGGTGAGGGTCTAGGCAGCTACGAGCAGTACTTC
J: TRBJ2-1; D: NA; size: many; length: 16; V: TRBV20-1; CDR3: CSARPLDRPSYNEQFF; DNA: TGCAGTGCTAGACCTCTAGACAGGCCCTCCTACAATGAGCAGTTCTTC
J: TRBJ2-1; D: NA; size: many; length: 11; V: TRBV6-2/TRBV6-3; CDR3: CAGGAYNEQFF; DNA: TGTGCCGGGGGCGCCTACAATGAGCAGTTCTTC
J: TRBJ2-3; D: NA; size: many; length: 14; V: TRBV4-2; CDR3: CASSPGGGRDTQYF; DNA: TGTGCCAGCAGCCCCGGTGGGGGGCGGGATACGCAGTATTTT
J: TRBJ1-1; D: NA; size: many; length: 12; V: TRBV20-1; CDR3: CSVAQANTEAFF; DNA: TGCAGTGTGGCTCAGGCGAACACTGAAGCTTTCTTT
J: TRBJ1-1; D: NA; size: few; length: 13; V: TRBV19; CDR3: CASINRVNTEAFF; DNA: TGTGCCAGTATTAACAGGGTGAACACTGAAGCTTTCTTT
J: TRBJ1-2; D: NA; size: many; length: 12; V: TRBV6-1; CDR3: CASSATEGGYTF; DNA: TGTGCCAGCAGTGCTACGGAGGGGGGCTACACCTTC
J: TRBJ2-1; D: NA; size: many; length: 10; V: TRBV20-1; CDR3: CSAPLNEQFF; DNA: TGCAGTGCCCCTCTGAATGAGCAGTTCTTC
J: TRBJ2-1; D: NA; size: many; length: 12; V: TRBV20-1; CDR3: CSALLGAYEQFF; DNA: TGCAGTGCTCTCTTGGGGGCGTATGAGCAGTTCTTC
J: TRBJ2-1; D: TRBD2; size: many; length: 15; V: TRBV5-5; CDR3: CASSLLAGGVNEQFF; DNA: TGTGCCAGCAGCTTGCTAGCGGGAGGAGTGAATGAGCAGTTCTTC
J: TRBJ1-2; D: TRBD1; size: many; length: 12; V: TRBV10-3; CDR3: CAIQDRDYGYTF; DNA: TGTGCCATCCAGGACAGGGACTATGGCTACACCTTC
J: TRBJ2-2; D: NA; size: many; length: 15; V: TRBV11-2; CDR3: CASSLSGTNTGELFF; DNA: TGTGCCAGCAGCTTATCAGGGACGAACACCGGGGAGCTGTTTTTT
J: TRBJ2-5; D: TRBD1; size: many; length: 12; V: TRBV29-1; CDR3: CSAGTGGETQYF; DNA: TGCAGCGCCGGGACAGGGGGAGAGACCCAGTACTTC
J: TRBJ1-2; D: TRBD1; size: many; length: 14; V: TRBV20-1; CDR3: CSARGQGGNYGYTF; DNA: TGCAGTGCCCGCGGACAGGGCGGAAACTATGGCTACACCTTC
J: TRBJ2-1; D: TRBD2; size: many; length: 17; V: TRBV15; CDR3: CATSRGWVRELDNEQFF; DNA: TGTGCCACCAGCAGAGGTTGGGTGCGGGAGTTAGACAATGAGCAGTTCTTC
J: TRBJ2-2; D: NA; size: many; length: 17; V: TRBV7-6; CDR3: CASSLVGQFANTGELFF; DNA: TGTGCCAGCAGCTTAGTAGGACAGTTCGCGAACACCGGGGAGCTGTTTTTT
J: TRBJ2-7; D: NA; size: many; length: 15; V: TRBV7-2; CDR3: CASSEPRETSYEQYF; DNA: TGTGCCAGCAGCGAGCCCAGGGAAACCTCCTACGAGCAGTACTTC
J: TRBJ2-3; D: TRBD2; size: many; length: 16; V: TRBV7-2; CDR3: CASSTRWLAETDTQYF; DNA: TGTGCCAGCAGCACCCGGTGGCTAGCGGAGACAGATACGCAGTATTTT
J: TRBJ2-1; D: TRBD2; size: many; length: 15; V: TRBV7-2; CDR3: CASRPSGSRNNEQFF; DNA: TGTGCCAGCAGACCCAGCGGGAGTCGGAACAATGAGCAGTTCTTC
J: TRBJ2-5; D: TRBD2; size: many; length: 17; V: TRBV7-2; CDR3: CASRPGTSGGSQETQYF; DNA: TGTGCCAGCAGGCCCGGGACTAGCGGGGGTTCCCAAGAGACCCAGTACTTC
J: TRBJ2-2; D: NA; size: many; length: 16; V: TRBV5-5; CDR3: CASSLVLFLNTGELFF; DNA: TGTGCCAGCAGCTTGGTTCTATTCTTGAACACCGGGGAGCTGTTTTTT
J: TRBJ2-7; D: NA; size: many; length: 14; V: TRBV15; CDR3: CATSRLTGSNEQYF; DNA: TGTGCCACCAGCAGACTCACAGGGTCAAACGAGCAGTACTTC
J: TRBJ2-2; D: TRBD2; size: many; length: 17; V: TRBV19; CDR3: CASSEGLAGLFTGELFF; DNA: TGTGCCAGTAGCGAGGGACTAGCGGGGTTGTTTACCGGGGAGCTGTTTTTT
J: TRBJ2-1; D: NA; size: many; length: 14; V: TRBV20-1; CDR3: CSARSGVTYNEQFF; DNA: TGCAGTGCTAGATCGGGAGTCACCTACAATGAGCAGTTCTTC
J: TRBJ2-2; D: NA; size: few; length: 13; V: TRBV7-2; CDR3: CASKVGNTGELFF; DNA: TGTGCCAGCAAGGTTGGGAACACCGGGGAGCTGTTTTTT
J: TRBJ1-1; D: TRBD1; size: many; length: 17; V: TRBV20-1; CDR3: CSARVPGQGARNTEAFF; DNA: TGCAGTGCTAGAGTTCCGGGACAGGGGGCGCGGAACACTGAAGCTTTCTTT
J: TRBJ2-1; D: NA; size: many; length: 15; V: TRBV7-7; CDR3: CASSYELSSYNEQFF; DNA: TGTGCTAGCAGCTATGAACTTAGCTCCTACAATGAGCAGTTCTTC
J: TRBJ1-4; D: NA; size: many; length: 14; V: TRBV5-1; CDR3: CASSPGSEDEKLFF; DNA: TGCGCCAGCAGCCCCGGTTCCGAGGATGAAAAACTGTTTTTT
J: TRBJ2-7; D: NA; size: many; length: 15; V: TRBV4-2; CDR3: CASTLLGGQTYEQYF; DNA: TGTGCCAGCACCCTCCTCGGGGGGCAAACCTACGAGCAGTACTTC
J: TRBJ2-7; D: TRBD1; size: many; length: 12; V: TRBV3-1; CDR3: CASSPTGVGQYF; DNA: TGTGCCAGCAGCCCGACAGGGGTCGGGCAGTACTTC